Detailed here is one TCR beta chain. These data come from a study of blood T cell repertoires in COVID-19. Per the authors' pipeline: The authors estimated nucleated cell counts from reference gene primer amplification. Sequencing used immunoSEQ multiplex PCR; TCRdb keeps in-frame clones, though not all of them. That table supplies the V and J calls and clone size; D and trimming were determined from the DNA. The sample carries roughly 250,000 clones, 70% to 85% recorded once. CDR1 is MGHDK and CDR2 is SYGVNS in the germline V gene. This CDR3 is built from 13 residues. V lost 6 bases, J lost 1 base, and 9 bases lay in between.

The rearrangement joins TRBV25-1 to TRBJ1-1; tentatively, D is TRBD1 (5 bases). The receptor's source is a woman aged 40-49 years with active or convalescent COVID-19. The sequencing input was peripheral blood. The CDR3 DNA reads as TGTGCCAGCAGCTTGGACACGAACACTGAAGCTTTCTTT. Protein sequence: CASSLDTNTEAFF.